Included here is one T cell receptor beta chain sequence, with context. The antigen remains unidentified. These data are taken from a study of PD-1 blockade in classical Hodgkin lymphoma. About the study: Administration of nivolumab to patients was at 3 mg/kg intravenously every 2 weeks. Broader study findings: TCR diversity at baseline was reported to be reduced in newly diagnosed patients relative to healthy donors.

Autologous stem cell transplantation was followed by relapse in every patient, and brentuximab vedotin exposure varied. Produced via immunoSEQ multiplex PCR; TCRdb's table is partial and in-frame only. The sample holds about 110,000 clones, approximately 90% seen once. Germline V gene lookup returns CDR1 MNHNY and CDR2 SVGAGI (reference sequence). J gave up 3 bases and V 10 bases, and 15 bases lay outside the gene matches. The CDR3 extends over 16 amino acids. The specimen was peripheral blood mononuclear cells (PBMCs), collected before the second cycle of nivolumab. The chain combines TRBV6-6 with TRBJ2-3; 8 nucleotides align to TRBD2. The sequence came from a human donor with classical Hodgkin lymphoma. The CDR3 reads CATNALGREETDTQYF. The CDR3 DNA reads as TGTGCCACCAACGCGCTGGGGCGGGAGGAAACAGATACGCAGTATTTT.